Each of the 5 T cell receptor beta chains below was sequenced from the same sample in a study of CXCR3-negative and CXCR3-positive naive CD8 T cells. UMI-labeled 5' RACE TRB cDNA libraries were prepared from the cells. From the 5' RACE reads, TCRdb lists one entry per CDR3 protein and no DNA. The ten top clones account for approximately 1.4%, within a sample of 70,000 to 95,000 distinct CDR3 sequences. The specimen sequenced was naive CXCR3- CD8+ T cells from blood. The sample's subset: CD45RO-CCR7+CD27+CD95- naive CD8+ T cells lacking CXCR3 (TNR3-). The receptors derive from a human donor in good health. Some clones in this sample may be carry-over from other donors' samples.

V and J are TRBV23-1 and TRBJ2-1; TCRdb calls TRBD1, which cannot be checked without DNA. Being an ORF, TRBV23-1 has a function that is uncertain. The CDR3 is 19 residues long. Here the CDR3 reads CASSHPGTGDGRSYNEQFF.

This chain's CDR3 is CASSSKAHRHAETQYF. The chain recombines TRBV7-7 with TRBJ2-5. The CDR3 has 16 residues. Germline CDR1 reads SSHAT; CDR2 reads FNYEAQ (reference sequence).

The chain links TRBV20-1 to TRBJ2-7; no DNA is available, so the TRBD2 call from TCRdb remains unchecked. This CDR3 is 13 amino acids long. The germline V gene has CDR1 DFQATT and CDR2 SNEGSKA (reference sequence). CDR3 loop: CSARVRASYEQYF.

The chain employs TRBV24-1 and TRBJ2-7; TCRdb's D call of TRBD2 is untestable without DNA. The germline gives CDR1 KGHDR, CDR2 SFDVKD. The CDR3 totals 16 residues. CDR3 residues: CATSLRISGYGYEQYF.

The rearrangement uses TRBV20-1 and TRBJ2-1; the D call from TCRdb, TRBD1, cannot be confirmed without DNA. Per germline, CDR1 DFQATT and CDR2 SNEGSKA (reference sequence). This CDR3 contains 17 residues. The CDR3 sequence: CSARGLVTGIGYNEQFF.